The clone carrying this T cell receptor beta chain was found a few times. The data were taken from a study of blood T cell repertoires in COVID-19. The protocol was immunoSEQ multiplex PCR, while the TCRdb copy is restricted to in-frame clones and leaves out a portion. The data contain fewer than 250,000 clones, 88% of them singletons. Looked up from germline, CDR1 is SGHDN and CDR2 is FVKESK. Trimming left V 0 bases short and J 9 bases short, with 15 bases between. This CDR3 comprises 16 residues. The source is a woman in her fifties or sixties with acute or convalescent COVID-19. This chain connects TRBV14 to TRBJ1-6; D gene uncertain. The sequenced sample consisted of peripheral blood. CDR3 region: CASSQEFDIFSSPLHF. For the CDR3, the DNA is TGTGCCAGCAGCCAAGAATTTGACATCTTTTCTTCACCCCTCCACTTT.